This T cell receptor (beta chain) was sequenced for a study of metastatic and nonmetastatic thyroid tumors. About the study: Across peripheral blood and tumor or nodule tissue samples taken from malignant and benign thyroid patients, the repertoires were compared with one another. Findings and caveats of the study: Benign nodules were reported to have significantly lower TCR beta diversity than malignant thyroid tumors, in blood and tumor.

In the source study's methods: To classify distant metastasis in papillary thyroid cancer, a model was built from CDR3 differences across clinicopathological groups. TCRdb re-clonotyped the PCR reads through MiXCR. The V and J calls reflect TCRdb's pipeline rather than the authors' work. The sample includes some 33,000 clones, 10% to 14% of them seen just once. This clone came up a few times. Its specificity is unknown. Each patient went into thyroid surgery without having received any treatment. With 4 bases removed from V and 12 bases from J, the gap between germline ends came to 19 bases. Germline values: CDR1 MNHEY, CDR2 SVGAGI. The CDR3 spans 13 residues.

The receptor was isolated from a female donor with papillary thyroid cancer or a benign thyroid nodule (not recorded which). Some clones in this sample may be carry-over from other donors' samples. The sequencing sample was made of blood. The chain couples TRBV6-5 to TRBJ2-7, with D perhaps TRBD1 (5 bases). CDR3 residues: CASSSCPQELVYF. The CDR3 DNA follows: TGTGCCAGCAGTTCGTGTCCACAGGAACTTGTGTACTTC.